These 4 T cell receptor beta chains were sequenced from one sample in a study of T-cell memory formation after mild COVID-19. TCRdb reanalysed the 5' RACE reads using MiXCR and keeps one entry per CDR3 protein. The table records around 300,000 distinct CDR3 sequences, roughly 8% of them present only once. The specimen sequenced was PBMCs or a T cell subset sorted from them (not recorded which). These receptors all stem from a man between 18 and 29 years old who had mild COVID-19 (a few samples of this study predate the infection). Cell type and time point are not known.

This CDR3 is CSARGGSSGWDTQYF. CDR3 coding DNA: TGCAGTGCTAGAGGGGGTAGCTCCGGCTGGGATACGCAGTATTTT. The chain has TRBV20-1 and TRBJ2-3; D call uncertain. The CDR3 runs 15 residues. The germline gives CDR1 DFQATT, CDR2 SNEGSKA (reference sequence). Between the trimmed V and J ends, which lost 1 base and 6 bases, there was a span of 17 bases.

The J gene is TRBJ2-5, the V gene TRBV29-1; D gene unclear. Germline assignment: CDR1 SQVTM and CDR2 ANQGSEA. CDR3 length equals 12 residues. V was pared by 3 bases and J by 0 bases, with 5 bases between. The CDR3: CSVDSYQETQYF. CDR3 DNA sequence: TGCAGCGTTGATTCCTACCAAGAGACCCAGTACTTC.

This clonotype was seen ten or more times. The genes are TRBV6-2 or TRBV6-3 and TRBJ1-1, with D hard to call. Trimming removed 6 bases at V and 4 bases at J, with 9 bases between. Germline CDR1 MNHEY, CDR2 SVGEGT. The CDR3 sequence is 12 residues long. The CDR3 protein is CASSPTTTEAFF. CDR3 in DNA: TGTGCCAGCAGCCCTACCACCACTGAAGCTTTCTTT.

V gene TRBV7-2 combines with J gene TRBJ2-1, with a possible D match to TRBD2 (5 bases). There are 13 residues in the CDR3. Germline CDR1 is SGHTA and CDR2 is FQGNSA. V shed 5 bases and J shed 8 bases, with 13 bases lying between them. CDR3 sequence (DNA): TGTGCCAGCAGCCCACTACTCGGGGATGAGCAGTTCTTC. Amino acids: CASSPLLGDEQFF.